This note documents a single TCR beta chain sequence. Its antigen target is currently unknown. No base-level quality is on record; no much larger clone is a single base apart. TCRbeta CDR3 regions were amplified from genomic DNA using the immunoSEQ Assay, a bias-controlled multiplex PCR. The source study handled its data this way. The number of nucleated cells in each sample was estimated from the amplification of reference gene primers within the assay. Sequence reads were collapsed and filtered to measure the absolute abundance of every unique TCRbeta CDR3 rearrangement. For each sample, productive Simpson clonality was calculated as the square root of Simpson's diversity index over productive rearrangements. TCRdb's version of the immuneACCESS table is confined to in-frame rearrangements and falls short of the full clone set. An unresolved V gene accounts for under half of the shortfall where checked; the remainder is of unknown origin. The V and J calls and the clone size are those of that table, but D and trimming were determined from the DNA. The sample table contains some 250,000 clones; only one count was recorded for around 85% of them. The leading ten clones occupy 5.5% to 8% of the sample.

The entry originates in a study of blood T cell repertoires in COVID-19 (dated by TCRdb to about 2020). A note on the overall study: Samples covering the acute and convalescent phases of COVID-19 were provided by collaborators in the United States, Italy and Spain. The material from the prospective study consisted of cDNA or gDNA derived from T cells, B-cell-depleted T cells, or PBMCs. Subjects who had been exposed to COVID-19, were actively infected with it, or had recovered from it provided the deeply sampled blood TCRbeta repertoires that made up the dataset. The repertoires were released in a freely available public database meant as a resource for research on the immune response to SARS-CoV-2. Samples were obtained from the ongoing ImmuneRACE study (first 160 participants) and from 950 to 1,500 subjects provided by 6 global collaborators. The sample metadata nearly always contained a de-identified subject ID, COVID-19 status, age in years and sex. Where available, HLA class I and class II types were obtained from metadata supplied by the sample provider rather than from assay-based typing.

Findings and caveats that apply to the study as a whole: How much clinical and demographic metadata was included differed by source and by participant, and the metadata was provided uncurated.

The collaborating institutions used their own protocols to collect whole blood in K2EDTA tubes. For TCRbeta analysis, collaborators shipped samples as frozen whole blood, isolated PBMCs, or DNA extracted from either of those sample types. The CDR3 numbers 18 residues from cysteine through phenylalanine. Only the CDR3 DNA is retained, 54 bases long and in frame from the first base. The sequencing sample was made of peripheral blood. Rearrangement joined TRBV1 to TRBJ2-3; TRBD2 is taken as the D call from the table, unchecked against the DNA. TRBV1 is described as a pseudogene. The clonotype comes from a man in his sixties with acute or convalescent COVID-19. The nucleotide sequence reads as follows: TGCACCAGCAGCCGGGCTAGCGGCTACGAGCCCATTACAGATACGCAGTATTTT. This is translated as CTSSRASGYEPITDTQYF.